Presented here are 27 T cell receptor beta chains from one specimen sequenced in a study of cytomegalovirus exposure and HLA in healthy donors. PCR primers comprised 60 Vbeta and 13 Jbeta primers. Libraries were prepared by immunoSEQ multiplex PCR; TCRdb keeps only in-frame clonotypes and omits some of them. The sample shows about 130,000 clones, about three quarters of them seen only once. The material sequenced was PBMCs. These receptors came from a female donor in good health and CMV-seronegative.

A note on this clone: At one boundary the junction diverges from the germline segment, which might be a read error. The chain has TRBV7-9 and TRBJ2-1, with D possibly TRBD2 on 6 matching bases. Germline CDR1 reads SEHNR; CDR2 reads FQNEAQ (reference sequence). The CDR3 has 16 residues. In nucleotides, the CDR3 is TGTTCCAGCAGCTTAGAACTGGGGGGAGCAAACAATGAGCAGTTCTTC. Amino acids: CSSSLELGGANNEQFF. Full variable domain (outside the CDR3, taken from reference TRBV7-9 and TRBJ2-1): DTGVSQNPRHKITKRGQNVTFRCDPISEHNRLYWYRQTLGQGPEFLTYFQNEAQLEKSRLLSDRFSAERPKGSFSTLEIQRTEQGDSAMYLCSSSLELGGANNEQFFGPGTRLTVL.

The chain is built from TRBV19 and TRBJ1-1, with TRBD1 identical over 9 bases. CDR3 length equals 15 residues. Germline V gene data show CDR1 as LNHDA and CDR2 as SQIVND (reference sequence). J was trimmed by 1 base and V by 6 bases; bases with no gene match: 6. The CDR3 DNA follows: TGTGCCAGTAGGGAAGACAGGGGGGCGAACACTGAAGCTTTCTTT. As protein: CASREDRGANTEAFF. The variable domain in full, completed from reference TRBV19 and TRBJ1-1, reads DGGITQSPKYLFRKEGQNVTLSCEQNLNHDAMYWYRQDPGQGLRLIYYSQIVNDFQKGDIAEGYSVSREKKESFPLTVTSAQKNPTAFYLCASREDRGANTEAFFGQGTRLTVV.

This clone was observed a few times. The genes are TRBV28 and TRBJ1-5; TRBD1 matches 7 bases. This CDR3 has 17 amino acids. Looked up from germline, CDR1 is MDHEN and CDR2 is SYDVKM. The J segment lost 0 bases and the V segment lost 4 bases, leaving 9 bases of the junction unmatched. DNA for the CDR3: TGTGCCAGCAGTTCCCAGACAGGGCGGTATAGCAATCAGCCCCAGCATTTT. Translation gives CASSSQTGRYSNQPQHF. The full variable domain, its missing parts supplied by reference TRBV28 and TRBJ1-5, is DVKVTQSSRYLVKRTGEKVFLECVQDMDHENMFWYRQDPGLGLRLIYFSYDVKMKEKGDIPEGYSVSREKKERFSLILESASTNQTSMYLCASSSQTGRYSNQPQHFGDGTRLSIL.

This chain joins TRBV4-1 and TRBJ2-2; 12 bases match TRBD2. The CDR3 extends over 15 amino acids. V lost 4 bases, J lost 8 bases, and 5 bases stayed unmatched. Germline V lookup: CDR1 MGHRA, CDR2 YSYEKL. CDR3 residues: CASSPGLAGMGELFF. For the CDR3, the DNA is TGCGCCAGCAGCCCCGGACTAGCGGGAATGGGGGAGCTGTTTTTT.

CDR3 nucleotide sequence: TGCGCCAGCAGTGAGGCCACGCGCGGCTACACCTTC. It yields the protein CASSEATRGYTF. The V call is TRBV10-1, the J call TRBJ1-2; D not certain. The length of the CDR3 is 12 residues. V was clipped by 2 bases and J by 8 bases, with 9 bases between them. Germline V gene data show CDR1 as WNHNN and CDR2 as SYGVQD (reference sequence).

This chain uses TRBV5-4 with TRBJ1-2; 8 nucleotides match TRBD1. V lost 0 bases and J lost 3; bases outside the gene matches: 4. Germline CDR1 is SGHNT and CDR2 is YYREEE (reference sequence). The length of the CDR3 is 15 residues. This CDR3 reads CASSLVRTGHYGYTF. The CDR3 bases are TGTGCCAGCAGCTTGGTCCGGACAGGGCACTATGGCTACACCTTC.

This sequence joins TRBV11-1 and TRBJ2-5; tentatively, D is TRBD2 (6 bases). The CDR3 has 14 amino acids. Trimming stripped 5 bases from V and 1 base from J, with 11 bases between. CDR1 is SGHAT and CDR2 is FQDESV in the germline V gene (reference sequence). The CDR3 loop reads CASSRDSFQETQYF. CDR3 DNA sequence: TGTGCCAGCAGCCGGGACTCCTTCCAAGAGACCCAGTACTTC.

This chain links TRBV10-3 with TRBJ2-7; D may be TRBD2 (5 bases). This CDR3 has 13 amino acids. The V end was cut by 4 bases, the J end by 3 bases, with 10 bases between. CDR1 ENHRY and CDR2 SYGVKD come from the germline V gene. The chain's CDR3 is CAISGAGNYEQYF. The CDR3 region has the DNA TGTGCCATCAGTGGGGCGGGTAACTACGAGCAGTACTTC.

The genes are TRBV28 and TRBJ1-4; TRBD1 aligns across 9 bases. Germline V gene lookup returns CDR1 MDHEN and CDR2 SYDVKM. The J segment lost 6 bases and the V segment lost 5 bases, leaving 4 bases of the junction unmatched. This CDR3 is 14 amino acids long. CDR3 loop: CASSTGGADEKLFF. The CDR3, as DNA: TGTGCCAGCAGTACAGGGGGCGCGGATGAAAAACTGTTTTTT.

This chain links TRBV11-2 with TRBJ2-1; 10 bases are shared with TRBD2. The V segment lost 6 bases and the J segment 4 bases; nucleotides outside the gene matches: 6. Germline V gene lookup returns CDR1 SGHAT and CDR2 FQNNGV. CDR3 length equals 15 residues. CDR3 nucleotide sequence: TGTGCCAGCAGTCAAGCGGGGGGGCCTTACAATGAGCAGTTCTTC. This codes for CASSQAGGPYNEQFF. Based on the CDR3 plus reference TRBV11-2 and TRBJ2-1, the full variable domain is EAGVAQSPRYKIIEKRQSVAFWCNPISGHATLYWYQQILGQGPKLLIQFQNNGVVDDSQLPKDRFSAERLKGVDSTLKIQPAKLEDSAVYLCASSQAGGPYNEQFFGPGTRLTVL.

The genes are TRBV10-3 and TRBJ2-7; D gene unclear. CDR1 is ENHRY and CDR2 is SYGVKD in the germline V gene. V gave up 6 bases and J gave up 1 base, with 10 bases separating them. This CDR3 contains 13 residues. CDR3 residues: CAIRESLSYEQYF. The CDR3 nucleotides are TGTGCCATCAGAGAGAGCCTTTCCTACGAGCAGTACTTC.

The chain joins TRBV6-1 to TRBJ1-1; no firm D call. Trimming stripped 8 bases from V and 1 base from J, with 14 bases between. The CDR3 length is 14 residues. The germline CDR1 and CDR2 sequences are MNHNS and SASEGT. The CDR3: CASFTGWANTEAFF. Here the CDR3 DNA reads TGTGCCAGCTTTACGGGGTGGGCGAACACTGAAGCTTTCTTT.

The chain has TRBV28 and TRBJ2-1; D is possibly TRBD2 (6 bases). CDR3 length: 15 amino acids. The germline CDR1 and CDR2 sequences are MDHEN and SYDVKM. The V end lost 6 bases, the J end lost 6 bases, and 18 bases lay between the germline ends. CDR3 DNA: TGTGCCAGCAGCCCAAGGGCGGCGGGACTCAATGAGCAGTTCTTC. This gives the protein CASSPRAAGLNEQFF.

V is TRBV9 and J is TRBJ1-5, with TRBD1 matching 7 bases. The germline V gene encodes CDR1 SGDLS and CDR2 YYNGEE. There are 17 residues in the CDR3. V gave up 7 bases and J gave up 3 bases; unmatched junction bases: 16. The CDR3 loop is CASPRGTAAWINQPQHF. CDR3 in DNA: TGTGCCAGCCCACGCGGGACAGCTGCCTGGATCAATCAGCCCCAGCATTTT.

The J gene is TRBJ1-3, the V gene TRBV7-6; the match to TRBD1 covers 8 bases. This CDR3 spans 15 amino acids. J was trimmed by 3 bases and V by 1 base; bases with no gene match: 2. Germline CDR1 reads SGHVS; CDR2 reads FNYEAQ. CDR3 sequence (DNA): TGTGCCAGCAGCTTAGGCAGGGGGCTTGGAAACACCATATATTTT. Protein: CASSLGRGLGNTIYF. Drawing the rest from reference TRBV7-6 and TRBJ1-3, the complete variable domain is GAGVSQSPRYKVTKRGQDVALRCDPISGHVSLYWYRQALGQGPEFLTYFNYEAQQDKSGLPNDRFSAERPEGSISTLTIQRTEQRDSAMYRCASSLGRGLGNTIYFGEGSWLTVV.

The chain combines TRBV19 with TRBJ1-5; the match to TRBD1 covers 9 bases. Germline CDR1 reads LNHDA; CDR2 reads SQIVND (reference sequence). The length of the CDR3 is 16 residues. The V and J ends lost 6 bases and 3 bases, in that order; junction bases with no gene match: 9. CDR3 sequence reads: CASSLPGQGNNQPQHF. Written as DNA, the CDR3 is TGTGCCAGTAGCCTACCGGGACAGGGCAACAATCAGCCCCAGCATTTT.

This clone was detected only a few times. The CDR3 region is CPNPDEPSGTNTGELFF. For the CDR3, the DNA is TGCCCCAACCCCGATGAACCTAGCGGGACGAACACCGGGGAGCTGTTTTTT. This sequence joins TRBV23-1 and TRBJ2-2, with TRBD2 matching 9 bases. TRBV23-1 is an ORF, and what it does is uncertain. CDR3 length: 17 residues.

The rearrangement links TRBV15 to TRBJ2-1, with a tentative D call TRBD2 (7 bases). V was pared by 2 bases and J by 7 bases, with 18 bases between. This CDR3 region has 16 residues. CDR1 is LNHNV and CDR2 is YYDKDF in the germline V gene (reference sequence). The CDR3 sequence is CATSRPGEGGGNEQFF. In DNA form, the CDR3 reads TGTGCCACCAGCAGACCCGGGGAGGGGGGGGGAAATGAGCAGTTCTTC. Using reference TRBV15 and TRBJ2-1 for the parts outside the CDR3, the full variable domain is DAMVIQNPRYQVTQFGKPVTLSCSQTLNHNVMYWYQQKSSQAPKLLFHYYDKDFNNEADTPDNFQSRRPNTSFCFLDIRSPGLGDTAMYLCATSRPGEGGGNEQFFGPGTRLTVL.

This clone was detected only once. CDR3 in amino acids: CASSQAKGQDYEQYF. In DNA form, the CDR3 reads TGCGCCAGCAGCCAAGCCAAGGGACAGGACTACGAGCAGTACTTC. The chain carries TRBV4-1 and TRBJ2-7; 8 bases map to TRBD1. With 1 base clipped from V and 3 bases from J, the junction kept 5 bases outside the gene matches. CDR3 length: 15 amino acids. CDR1 and CDR2 from the germline V gene are MGHRA and YSYEKL.

V usage is TRBV5-4 and J usage is TRBJ2-5; 9 positions agree with TRBD1. This CDR3 is 14 amino acids long. With 1 base clipped from V and 5 bases from J, the junction kept 3 bases outside the gene matches. CDR1 is SGHNT, CDR2 YYREEE, per germline (reference sequence). The CDR3 loop is CASSLTGGLETQYF. The DNA of the CDR3 is TGTGCCAGCAGCTTGACAGGGGGCCTCGAGACCCAGTACTTC.

Notes on this clone: This sample includes further DNA sequences coding for the same CDR3. The chain recombines TRBV5-1 with TRBJ1-4, with D possibly TRBD1 on 5 matching bases. Germline CDR1 reads SGHRS; CDR2 reads YFSETQ. The CDR3 covers 14 residues. V was trimmed by 3 bases and J by 0 bases, leaving 6 bases between them. The CDR3 region is CASSSTATNEKLFF. The CDR3 coding sequence is TGCGCCAGCAGCTCGACAGCAACTAATGAAAAACTGTTTTTT.

This chain connects TRBV15 to TRBJ2-1, with 10 bases matching TRBD1. V dropped 2 bases and J dropped 10; count of bases not matched to a gene: 8. CDR1 and CDR2 from the germline V gene are LNHNV and YYDKDF (reference sequence). The length of the CDR3 is 15 residues. This chain's CDR3 is CATSRPGQGLREQFF. CDR3 nucleotide sequence: TGTGCCACCAGCAGACCGGGACAGGGGTTGAGGGAGCAGTTCTTC.

The chain has TRBV30 and TRBJ1-1; D not resolved. Trimming stripped 2 bases from V and 1 base from J, with 8 bases between. The length of the CDR3 is 13 residues. Per germline, CDR1 GTSNPN and CDR2 SVGIG (reference sequence). The CDR3 DNA reads as TGTGCCTGGAGTATAGCTTCGAACACTGAAGCTTTCTTT. It encodes CAWSIASNTEAFF.

V gene TRBV10-2 combines with J gene TRBJ2-1; TRBD2 is a possible D gene (6 bases). This CDR3 is built from 14 residues. V lost 8 bases and J 4 bases, leaving 15 bases between the germline ends. Germline CDR1 is WSHSY and CDR2 is SAAADI. The CDR3 reads CASAVAAGYNEQFF. The CDR3 coding sequence is TGCGCCAGCGCAGTAGCGGCCGGATACAATGAGCAGTTCTTC.

This rearrangement joins TRBV28 to TRBJ2-7; 8 positions match TRBD1. V dropped 5 bases and J dropped 5; count of bases not matched to a gene: 5. The CDR3 is made up of 13 amino acids. Looked up from germline, CDR1 is MDHEN and CDR2 is SYDVKM. CDR3: CASSLRTGNEQYF. In DNA form, the CDR3 reads TGTGCCAGCAGTCTCCGGACAGGGAACGAGCAGTACTTC.

The chain uses TRBV10-1 and TRBJ2-3; D perhaps matches TRBD2 (6 bases). Germline lookup yields CDR1 WNHNN and CDR2 SYGVQD (reference sequence). The CDR3 is 18 amino acids. The V gene lost 6 bases and the J gene lost 0 bases, with 22 bases spanning the gap. This CDR3 reads CASSPAGTPLSSTDTQYF. CDR3 DNA: TGCGCCAGCAGCCCGGCGGGGACCCCACTCTCAAGCACAGATACGCAGTATTTT.

The chain is built from TRBV7-8 and TRBJ1-2, with D unclear. The V end lost 1 base, the J end lost 6 bases, and 6 bases lay between the germline ends. The CDR3 runs to 12 residues. Looked up from germline, CDR1 is SGHVS and CDR2 is FQNEAQ. The CDR3 region has the DNA TGTGCCAGCAGCTTAGGGAGGGATGGCTACACCTTC. This sequence encodes CASSLGRDGYTF.